This TCR beta chain was recorded in a study of blood T cell repertoires in COVID-19. CDR1 and CDR2 from the germline V gene are MNHEY and SVGAGI. Trimming took 4 bases from V and 4 from J; bases not matched to a gene: 3. This CDR3 is 15 amino acids long. Only in-frame clones appear in the TCRdb table, and some are missing; sequencing was by immunoSEQ multiplex PCR. The sample contains around 210,000 clones, around 89% of which appear only once. Material: PBMCs or T cells enriched from blood (not recorded which). This sequence was found in a young woman who had recovered from COVID-19. The gene calls are TRBV6-5 and TRBJ1-5; 11 bases fit TRBD1. CDR3 sequence (DNA): TGTGCCAGCAGTTTCGGGACAGGGGGTAATCAGCCCCAGCATTTT. This gives the protein CASSFGTGGNQPQHF.